One TCR beta chain is described in this entry. This clone was recorded once. There is no known antigen for this receptor. No much larger clone exists at a distance of one base, and base qualities are not known. The sample is drawn from a study of cytomegalovirus exposure and HLA in healthy donors (dated by TCRdb to about 2017). In terms of the full investigation: An earlier analysis of approximately 590 of the donors reported 250 to 350 Gb of sequence data and 100 million to 140 million unique TCR beta sequences from 150 million to 200 million T cells. An early release covering over 500 HLA-typed donors comprised about 310 gigabases of sequencing data and roughly 85 million unique TCR sequences. Among the roughly 380 genotyped donors, approximately 77% belonged to the genetic ancestry cluster associated with self-reported Caucasian donors. The study aimed to test whether cataloging public T cell receptors could reveal signatures of past pathogen exposure. The study used immunosequencing to profile the T cell repertoires of some 600 subjects and linked those repertoires to cytomegalovirus serostatus. In addition to the first cohort of approximately 670 subjects, a separate validation cohort of approximately 130 different subjects was used. To predict cytomegalovirus infection status, the study brought together high-throughput TCR immunosequencing, statistical association of individual TCRs with disease status, and machine learning. In a later analysis, previously published TCR beta repertoires from fewer than 750 donors were re-analyzed and high-resolution HLA genotyping was added so that TCR occurrence patterns could be studied. Rather than drawing on any new phenotypic data, the later analysis identified candidate immune exposures from TCR beta sequences and the way those sequences occurred across donors. To decide whether each TCR beta V gene segment behaved as functional or pseudogenic, an earlier analysis of approximately 600 of the donors relied on high-throughput TCR beta sequencing. Donor age, sex, ethnicity and CMV serostatus were compiled together with the repertoire data. A later genetic analysis used genome-wide SNP genotypes for about 65% of the 666 donors, treating that subset as a discovery cohort. All discovery cohort repertoires had been generated using a single sequencing platform. HLA typing covered class I and class II loci at four-digit resolution. Typing coverage differed by locus: A, B, C, DRB1 and DQB1 were typed in about 629-640 donors, DQA1 in 500 to 550, DPA1 in over 600, and DPB1 in approximately 450. Because of strong linkage in the cohort, 5 or 6 DR-DQ haplotypes were treated as single units for association and clustering. Among about 400 genotyped donors of the cohort, an average of around 250,000 unique TCR beta nucleotide sequences was sequenced per donor, of which roughly 17% were non-productive.

Findings and caveats that apply to the study as a whole: Some IMGT-functional V segments, including TRBV6-2 and TRBV6-3, could not be told apart with the 87-base-pair reads, so those segments were excluded. The earlier analysis of nearly 600 of the donors excluded fewer than 20 rarely observed V segments, including chromosome 9 orphons, because counts were too low. The sequencing pipeline was judged likely to have produced a cluster of highly shared sequence variants as a technical artifact. A further reported finding was that TCR beta sequences accurately predicted the HLA-A and HLA-B alleles for most subjects in the first cohort. In a later analysis, HLA-associated TCR beta chains were found to be more clonally expanded and to have lower generation probabilities than equally common non-associated chains. In an earlier analysis of around 600 of the donors, most TCR beta V segments were observed in productive rearrangements about 87% or about 30% of the time, broadly matching IMGT annotations. The study gave a list of over 150 TCR beta chains associated with cytomegalovirus. Linkage disequilibrium might explain the correlated functional status among segregating V segments, but an unknown experimental factor could not be excluded. While some public TCRs were present in many individuals, most TCR sequences turned up only very rarely across donors. Several of the top co-occurrence clusters appeared to be linked to parvovirus B19, influenza, CMV and Epstein-Barr virus, according to a later analysis. In a later analysis, TCR association rates were found to vary across HLA loci, with the most associated TCRs seen for DRB1 alleles and the fewest for HLA-C alleles. In a later genetic analysis, fewer N-insertions in productive TCRs were reported among donors in an Asian-associated ancestry cluster than the roughly 710-donor mean. Only TCR beta chains were sequenced in this cohort, and the absence of alpha or paired-chain data limited detectable features. Roughly uniform sequencing depth across donors was assumed in presence/absence analyses, although this assumption may not hold. In vitro tests confirmed that three of the cytomegalovirus-associated TCR beta chains recognize cytomegalovirus antigens. V-gene and J-gene trimming of TCR beta chains was associated with a missense DCLRE1C variant in a later genetic analysis, and the association was replicated in an independent cohort. In a later analysis, most CMV-associated TCR beta chains were found to appear HLA-restricted, with HLA associations seemingly driven largely by CMV exposure. The classifier was reported to diagnose cytomegalovirus status with high specificity and sensitivity in both the original and validation cohorts. For the cohort, immune exposure information was limited to CMV serostatus. Assigning TCR associations to individual alleles was difficult when HLA alleles, especially DR and DQ, strongly co-occurred. The authors suggested that the approach could potentially be extended to other disease states and immunological phenotypes. A later analysis associated 15,000 to 20,000 TCR beta sequences with specific HLA alleles at a false discovery rate of 0.05. HLA typing was unavailable for some donors at each locus, so association tests used only the typed subset.

Receptor amplification or capture employed the immunoSEQ multiplex PCR assay. A mixture of 60 forward primers for TCR Vbeta segments and 13 reverse primers for TCR Jbeta segments was used in the multiplex PCR. The CDR3 region of rearranged TCR beta genes was amplified from genomic DNA by a multiplex PCR assay. The amplified TCR beta libraries were sequenced on the Illumina HiSeq System as 87-base-pair reads. On the study's bioinformatics: A later analysis counted about 80 million unique TCR beta chains across the 690 or so repertoires, and 9.5 million to 11 million of these chains were shared by at least two donors. To remove PCR and sequencing errors, raw reads were error-corrected and collapsed into unique sequences using a nearest-neighbor algorithm that merged closely related sequences. To assign V, D and J gene segments, CDR3 sequences were aligned to IMGT reference sequences. For a sequence to be retained, a match of at least six nucleotides was required to both a V gene segment and a J gene segment. Rearrangements were classified as productive when the CDR3 lacked stop codons and remained in frame with V and J, and all other rearrangements were classified as non-productive. CDR3 was defined by IMGT convention, running from the second conserved V-encoded cysteine to the conserved J-encoded phenylalanine. In an earlier analysis of 587 of the donors, sequences lacking an unambiguous match to a single V gene segment were excluded. An earlier analysis of approximately 590 of the donors called V segments functional above 56.7% productive rearrangements and segregating when the between-donor standard deviation exceeded 5%. A statistical classification framework was developed to diagnose cytomegalovirus status using the catalog of TCR beta chain sequences. A later analysis assigned V and J genes by comparing TCR nucleotide sequences with IMGT/GENE-DB human TR gene sequences. In a later analysis, CDR3 sequences and most-parsimonious VDJ recombination scenarios were assigned using the TCRdist pipeline. In a later analysis, every TCR beta chain was defined by the combination of its CDR3 amino acid sequence and its V-gene family, and reads without a unique V-gene family were dropped. In a later analysis, nearly 600 highly shared, low-generation-probability nucleotide sequences were removed to address suspected cross-contamination and a sequencing artifact. For each public chain, a later analysis derived a clonal expansion index from normalized ranks of inferred template counts within each repertoire. In a later analysis, generation probabilities were computed using a VDJ recombination model fitted to out-of-frame rearrangements, and the results were checked against IGoR. Hypergeometric tests were used in a later analysis to score TCR-TCR, TCR-HLA and TCR-CMV co-occurrence, with a repertoire-size bias correction applied to the TCR pairs. A later analysis estimated false discovery rates by permuting HLA or CMV assignments 20 times. In a later analysis, co-occurring TCRs were grouped using DBSCAN, with TCRdist sequence similarity added in when clustering inside HLA-allele-positive subsets. For co-occurrence clustering, repertoires with fewer than 30,000 or more than 120,000 public chains were excluded, along with about five repertoires with anomalous nucleotide sharing. Sourced from immuneACCESS, this table was stored by TCRdb with only in-frame sequences that have V and J called. A share of the clones is absent; for the studies checked, an unresolved V gene accounts for under half, and the remainder has no known explanation. The V and J calls and the clone size are those of that table, but D and trimming were determined from the DNA. This sample is represented by roughly 100,000 clones; roughly three quarters of them were singletons. In total, the top ten clones hold roughly 0.71% of the sample.

The cohort comprised 666 healthy bone marrow donors. At the time of sampling, all cohort members were nominally healthy, though unrecorded immune exposures were likely present. The donor tested CMV seronegative and was one of the 352 seronegative cohort members. Each donor provided a peripheral blood sample, and peripheral blood mononuclear cells were used for TCR beta sequencing. Genomic DNA was extracted from the blood cell samples with the Qiagen DNeasy Blood Extraction Kit. The CDR3 covers 15 residues, taking in both the cysteine and the phenylalanine. The sequence is cut down to CDR3 DNA, 45 bases in frame from base 1. As encoded in the germline V gene, CDR1 is SGHDN while CDR2 is FVKESK. The trim is 0 bases for V and 5 bases for J, with a gap of 13 bases between the germline ends.

The chain couples TRBV14 to TRBJ2-5; the D segment could be TRBD2, given 5 matching bases. Material: PBMCs. The sequence came from a woman in her sixties in good health and CMV-seronegative. The CDR3 has the sequence CASSQERDVRETQYF. At the DNA level, the sequence is TGTGCCAGCAGCCAAGAGAGGGATGTGCGGGAGACCCAGTACTTC. Reference TRBV14 and TRBJ2-5 proteins supply the regions before and after the CDR3; the full variable domain is: EAGVTQFPSHSVIEKGQTVTLRCDPISGHDNLYWYRRVMGKEIKFLLHFVKESKQDESGMPNNRFLAERTGGTYSTLKVQPAELEDSGVYFCASSQERDVRETQYFGPGTRLLVL.